This T cell receptor (beta chain) was identified in a study of shared clonotypes between healthy human individuals. Study findings and constraints: Across a handful of donors, naive CD4 shared roughly 5%, naive CD8 about 3.2%, memory CD4 roughly 2.4%, memory CD8 around 0.42%. Clonotypes not shared had lower generation probabilities than those common to all four donors.

The V gene lost 0 bases and the J gene lost 6 bases, with 21 bases spanning the gap. Germline assignment: CDR1 LNHNV and CDR2 YYDKDF (reference sequence). The CDR3 has 18 residues. Researchers partitioned CD4+ cells into CD45RA+ naive and CD45RA-negative memory subsets. This was a deep-level run. Generated by immunoSEQ multiplex PCR, the TCRdb table keeps only in-frame clones and is missing some. Here the sample spans 850,000 to 1,100,000 clones, roughly 80% being singletons. This clone was found once. Antigen specificity is unknown. This clonotype originated in a man in his late teens or twenties in good health. Some clones in this sample may be carry-over from other donors' samples. Sequencing used memory CD4+ T cells from PBMCs. Stated subset: CD45RA-negative fraction. V gene TRBV15 combines with J gene TRBJ2-1; D may correspond to TRBD1 or TRBD2 (5 bases each). The CDR3 DNA is TGTGCCACCAGCAGAGATAGGTCCGGGACCGTTCCCTTCAATGAGCAGTTCTTC. Amino acid sequence: CATSRDRSGTVPFNEQFF.